A selection of T cell receptor beta chains follows, all from one sample in a study of T cells in Graves' hyperthyroidism and ophthalmopathy. In TCRdb, the multiplex PCR reads were re-called with MiXCR into one record per CDR3 protein. The profile shows some 200,000 distinct CDR3 sequences, about a sixth of them singletons. Sequencing used blood. The receptors were gathered from a woman aged 50 to 60 with Graves' hyperthyroidism. Each CDR3 is given with its conserved first and last residue. D genes are given only for firm matches. Clone size, where shown, is once, few, many, or a class for clones that have expanded.

cdr3_nt cdr3_aa j_call v_call clone_size d_call
TGTGCCCAACCTTTGGGACGACCCCGCTCTGGAAACACCATATATTTT CAQPLGRPRSGNTIYF TRBJ1-3 TRBV13 NA NA
TGTGCCAGCAGCCAGGGGGGGATATACGAGCAGTACTTC CASSQGGIYEQYF TRBJ2-7 TRBV11-3 many NA
TGCAGTGCTAGAGATAGACTAAACTACGAGCAGTACTTC CSARDRLNYEQYF TRBJ2-7 TRBV20-1 many NA
TGTGCCAGCAAACTGGACAGCTCCTACAATGAGCAGTTCTTC CASKLDSSYNEQFF TRBJ2-1 TRBV6-4 NA NA
TGTGCCAGCAGTTTACTGGGACAGAACTATGGCTACACCTTC CASSLLGQNYGYTF TRBJ1-2 TRBV27 many TRBD1
TGTGCCAGCAGCTTGCTCCAGGGAAACTATGGCTACACCTTC CASSLLQGNYGYTF TRBJ1-2 TRBV5-5 NA NA
TGTGCCAGCAGCCCGACCATGGGGTACAATGAGCAGTTCTTC CASSPTMGYNEQFF TRBJ2-1 TRBV7-8 many NA
TGTGCCAGTAGTATCCCTCGGGGGAACTATGGCTACACCTTC CASSIPRGNYGYTF TRBJ1-2 TRBV19 NA NA
TGTGCCAGCAGCCCGGGTTTGGCTAGCGACGGGGAGCAGTTCTTC CASSPGLASDGEQFF TRBJ2-1 TRBV7-3 few NA
TGTGCCAGCAGCTCTGTGGTAGCGGGAGGACAAGAGACCCAGTACTTC CASSSVVAGGQETQYF TRBJ2-5 TRBV7-8 many TRBD2
TGTGCCACCAGCAGAGTAGTACGTGGGACCTTTTACGAGCAGTACTTC CATSRVVRGTFYEQYF TRBJ2-7 TRBV15 few NA
TGCAGTGCTAGAGCGCCGTGGGCTAGCGGGAGGGAGAGCTCCTACAATGAGCAGTTCTTC CSARAPWASGRESSYNEQFF TRBJ2-1 TRBV20-1 NA TRBD2
TGTGCCAGCAGTGAGGAGAGGGTACGTGTAAACACTGAAGCTTTCTTT CASSEERVRVNTEAFF TRBJ1-1 TRBV6-1 few NA
TGTGCCAGCAGTTACCGCGGGATTAGCACAGATACGCAGTATTTT CASSYRGISTDTQYF TRBJ2-3 TRBV6-6 NA NA
TGTGCCAGCAGCTTAGAGGGGGGGTCACCCCTCCACTTT CASSLEGGSPLHF TRBJ1-6 TRBV11-2 many NA
TGCGCCAGCAGCCCATTGGGACTAGCGGGACCAGATACGCAGTATTTT CASSPLGLAGPDTQYF TRBJ2-3 TRBV5-1 NA TRBD2
TGTGCCTGGAGTAAACTAGCGGGACATGAGCAGTTCTTC CAWSKLAGHEQFF TRBJ2-1 TRBV30 many TRBD2
TGTGCCTGGAGGGCAGGGGGAGGCCGGGGCCTGTTTTTT CAWRAGGGRGLFF TRBJ2-2 TRBV30 few NA
TGTGCCAGCAGTGCCGTTAGAATGAACACTGAAGCTTTCTTT CASSAVRMNTEAFF TRBJ1-1 TRBV6-1 few NA
TGTGCCAGCAGTCCCAACCTCTCGTACGCGGACCAAGAGACCCAGTACTTC CASSPNLSYADQETQYF TRBJ2-5 TRBV12-3/TRBV12-4 many NA
TGCGCCAGCAGGAAGGGAGTGGGTGAGCAGTTCTTC CASRKGVGEQFF TRBJ2-1 TRBV5-1 few NA
TGTGCCAGCAGCGTAGCTCGCCGGGGGAGAGACTATGGCTACACCTTC CASSVARRGRDYGYTF TRBJ1-2 TRBV9 NA NA
TGTGCCAGCAGCCCCCCCCCGGGATCTAGCGGGAGCACAGATACGCAGTATTTT CASSPPPGSSGSTDTQYF TRBJ2-3 TRBV3-1 NA TRBD2
TGCAGCGTTGAAGAGACCCAGTACTTC CSVEETQYF TRBJ2-5 TRBV29-1 many NA
TGTGCCAGCAGCTTAGCACACGGCACAGATACGCAGTATTTT CASSLAHGTDTQYF TRBJ2-3 TRBV7-9 NA NA
TGTGCCAGCTCACCACGCCCCAGCGTGAACACTGAAGCTTTCTTT CASSPRPSVNTEAFF TRBJ1-1 TRBV18 many NA
TGTGCCAGCAGCCCTGGCAGTTCGACCTCTACGCAGTATTTT CASSPGSSTSTQYF TRBJ2-3 TRBV7-6 many NA
TGTGCCAGCAGTGGGACTGAAGCTTTCTTT CASSGTEAFF TRBJ1-1 TRBV25-1 many NA
TGTGCCAGCAGCCCGGGACTGTATGGCTACACCTTC CASSPGLYGYTF TRBJ1-2 TRBV12-3/TRBV12-4 many NA
TGCGCCAGCAGAATGGGGACAGGGGGCAATGAGCAGTTCTTC CASRMGTGGNEQFF TRBJ2-1 TRBV5-1 many TRBD1
TGTGCCAGCAGCCAAGATCTGGTGGTGGCAGGGTTCGGCTACACCTTC CASSQDLVVAGFGYTF TRBJ1-2 TRBV14 many NA
TGCAGTGCTAGAGATCGCCCAGACCAGTGGAATGGCTACACCTTC CSARDRPDQWNGYTF TRBJ1-2 TRBV20-1 many NA
TGTGCCAGCAGTTTTCCCGGGACAGGGGGCTTTAACTATGGCTACACCTTC CASSFPGTGGFNYGYTF TRBJ1-2 TRBV28 many TRBD1
TGTGCCAGCTCTATGACCCCCACCTACGAGCAGTACTTC CASSMTPTYEQYF TRBJ2-7 TRBV6-1 many NA
TGTGCCAGCACCAAAACCGAAGAAGAGACCCAGTACTTC CASTKTEEETQYF TRBJ2-5 TRBV6-2/TRBV6-3 few NA
TGTGCCAGCCAAGACAGGGGGACCCTCGAGCAGTACTTC CASQDRGTLEQYF TRBJ2-7 TRBV12-3/TRBV12-4 NA TRBD1
TGTGCCAGCAGCCAACAATCCGGGGCCCCGGGCGGCTACACCTTC CASSQQSGAPGGYTF TRBJ1-2 TRBV3-1 many NA
TGTGCCAGCTCACCAACTCGACAGGAGAACACCGGGGAGCTGTTTTTT CASSPTRQENTGELFF TRBJ2-2 TRBV18 few NA
TGCGCCAGCAGTGGGGCCGATAGTGGCACCAGGGAGCTGTTTTTT CASSGADSGTRELFF TRBJ2-2 TRBV10-2 NA NA
TGTGCCAGCAGCTTGGCGGCAGATCAAGAGACCCAGTACTTC CASSLAADQETQYF TRBJ2-5 TRBV5-4 NA NA
TGTGCCTGGAGTGTACTGACTAGCGGGGACTACGAGCAGTACTTC CAWSVLTSGDYEQYF TRBJ2-7 TRBV30 few TRBD2
TGTGCCTGGACCCAGGGAGTTAGGACAGATACGCAGTATTTT CAWTQGVRTDTQYF TRBJ2-3 TRBV30 many NA
TGTGCCAGCAGCGTAGCTAGCGGGAGACGGGAGACCCAGTACTTC CASSVASGRRETQYF TRBJ2-5 TRBV9 many TRBD2
TGCAGTGCTAGAGACGCCGGTTCGGGTGAAAAACTGTTTTTT CSARDAGSGEKLFF TRBJ1-4 TRBV20-1 many NA
TGTGCCAGCAGTTTCTTCGGGAAGGGTTACAATGATGAGCAGTTCTTC CASSFFGKGYNDEQFF TRBJ2-1 TRBV27 many NA
TGTGCCAGCAGCCCCGGGACTAGCACCACGAACACCGGGGAGCTGTTTTTT CASSPGTSTTNTGELFF TRBJ2-2 TRBV7-8 NA TRBD2
TGTGCCACCAGTGACTCGCTAGGGAATAGCAATCAGCCCCAGCATTTT CATSDSLGNSNQPQHF TRBJ1-5 TRBV24-1 many NA
TGTGCCAGCAGCTCGGGGACAGGGGGCGTCACCTACGAGCAGTACTTC CASSSGTGGVTYEQYF TRBJ2-7 TRBV5-6 many TRBD1
TGTGCCTGGAGTCATCGGACTAGCGGGGGCCCAGATACGCAGTATTTT CAWSHRTSGGPDTQYF TRBJ2-3 TRBV30 NA TRBD2
TGTGCCAGCAGCAATGGACAGTTAAGGACCGGGGAGCTGTTTTTT CASSNGQLRTGELFF TRBJ2-2 TRBV28 NA NA
TGTGCCAGCAGCCAAGATTTGGGGACTACGTACGAGCAGTACTTC CASSQDLGTTYEQYF TRBJ2-7 TRBV14 NA TRBD2
TGCGCCAGCAGCTTGCGGACAGGGGGTAACTCGAACACTGAAGCTTTCTTT CASSLRTGGNSNTEAFF TRBJ1-1 TRBV5-1 few TRBD1
TGTGCCAGCAGCTACAACTACGAGCAGTACTTC CASSYNYEQYF TRBJ2-7 TRBV6-1 many NA
TGCGCCAGCAGCTTGGAAGGACAGGGTGGCACTGAAGCTTTCTTT CASSLEGQGGTEAFF TRBJ1-1 TRBV5-1 many TRBD1
TGTGCCAGCAGTTACTCGTCCTCCCGCTCTGGAAACACCATATATTTT CASSYSSSRSGNTIYF TRBJ1-3 TRBV6-5 NA NA
TGTGCCAGCAGTTACGGCGACGGGGTAGGGCCCCAGCATTTT CASSYGDGVGPQHF TRBJ1-5 TRBV6-5 few NA
TGTGCCAGCAGTGAAAGGCGGGGCGGGGATACGCAGTATTTT CASSERRGGDTQYF TRBJ2-3 TRBV6-1 many NA
TGTGCCAGCAGTGTTCGAAGCACAGATACGCAGTATTTT CASSVRSTDTQYF TRBJ2-3 TRBV5-8 NA NA
TGCAGTGCTCGCACCCCGGGTGAGCAGTTCTTC CSARTPGEQFF TRBJ2-1 TRBV20-1 NA NA
TGCAGCGTTGAAGATTCGGGGACAGGGGACACCGGGGAGCTGTTTTTT CSVEDSGTGDTGELFF TRBJ2-2 TRBV29-1 NA TRBD1